Following are 3 T cell receptor beta chains from one sample sequenced in a study of cytomegalovirus exposure and HLA in healthy donors. PCR used 60 Vbeta primers and 13 Jbeta primers. Sequenced by immunoSEQ multiplex PCR; TCRdb stores in-frame clones only, minus some. The sample contains under 200,000 clones, over 60% of which appear only once. Sequenced material: PBMCs. These receptors all stem from a man between 50 and 59 years old in good health and CMV-seropositive.

The CDR3 loop is CASSFDHISGGWYEQYV. The DNA of the CDR3 is TGTGCCAGCAGCTTCGACCATATTAGCGGGGGTTGGTACGAGCAGTACGTC. The chain links TRBV11-2 to TRBJ2-7; 9 bases line up with TRBD2. Germline V gene sequence: CDR1 SGHAT, CDR2 FQNNGV. The CDR3 contains 17 residues. Losses at the gene ends were 3 bases for V and 4 bases for J; bases not matched to a gene: 13.

This clone was recorded a few times. The rearrangement uses TRBV7-8 and TRBJ2-3, with TRBD2 matching over 11 bases. This CDR3 region has 16 residues. Germline loops: CDR1 SGHVS, CDR2 FQNEAQ. V gave up 5 bases and J gave up 4 bases; unmatched junction bases: 8. CDR3 sequence reads: CASSAGSGGAADTQYF. DNA of the CDR3: TGTGCCAGCAGCGCCGGTAGCGGGGGGGCCGCAGATACGCAGTATTTT.

The V and J genes are TRBV7-3 and TRBJ1-2, with D possibly TRBD1 on 5 matching bases. The CDR3 has 13 amino acids. Germline V gene lookup returns CDR1 SGHTA and CDR2 FQGTGA. The ends were cut back, 1 base at V and 10 bases at J, with 13 bases in the middle. The CDR3 is CASSLNGEGNYTF. The DNA of the CDR3 is TGTGCCAGCAGCTTAAACGGGGAGGGGAACTACACCTTC. Based on the CDR3 plus reference TRBV7-3 and TRBJ1-2, the full variable domain is GAGVSQTPSNKVTEKGKYVELRCDPISGHTALYWYRQSLGQGPEFLIYFQGTGAADDSGLPNDRFFAVRPEGSVSTLKIQRTERGDSAVYLCASSLNGEGNYTFGSGTRLTVV.